This T cell receptor beta chain was captured in a study of T cell responses to AZD1222 COVID-19 vaccine. General study findings and limits: Clonal diversity was possibly underestimated; the donors were predominantly white British and more often female. Distributed over spike, vaccine-associated CD4 TCRs predominated at 160-218 and 743-854.

The analysis combined second doses at about 4 or about 12 weeks. As concerns this clone: The antigen remains unidentified.

Trimming cost V 6 bases and J 1 base; bases outside gene matches: 7. Germline-derived CDR1 and CDR2 are SGHTA and FQGNSA. This CDR3 spans 16 amino acids. Measured with immunoSEQ multiplex PCR; TCRdb has only the in-frame clones, and not every one. The sample lists just under 80,000 clones, 92% seen once, with approximately 5% in the top ten. The receptor was isolated from an adult who received the AZD1222 COVID-19 vaccine. The specimen was peripheral blood, collected 28 days after the second AZD1222 dose. This chain joins TRBV7-2 and TRBJ2-5; 11 bases match TRBD2. The CDR3 DNA sequence: TGTGCCAGCAGTTTCCCCCTAGCGGGAGGCCAAGAGACCCAGTACTTC. Amino acids: CASSFPLAGGQETQYF.